The clone carrying this T cell receptor (beta chain) was detected only a few times. Its specificity is not known. TCRB transcripts that were expressed got sequenced, as all of the isolated RNA had been reverse transcribed. An average of around 3.4 million reads was obtained for naive, central memory and regulatory T cell samples. Assay used: immunoSEQ multiplex PCR; TCRdb lists only in-frame clones, some missing. This sample carries a few hundred thousand clones, over 25% of them seen once, and the ten largest clones take about 0.06%. The entry originates in a study of beta chain features in type 1 diabetes. General study findings and limits: Shortening of TCRB CDR3s, moderate but significant, appeared in all four CD4+ subsets of Type 1 diabetes patients. The influence of HLA type on TCRB rearrangement stayed undetermined.

Between the trimmed V and J ends, which lost 5 bases and 7 bases, there was a span of 18 bases. Per the germline V gene, CDR1 is GTSNPN and CDR2 is SVGIG (reference sequence). The CDR3 consists of 14 residues. Researchers reported sorting CD4+ naive, central memory, regulatory and stem cell-like memory cells via CD45RO/CCR7/CD25/CD127/CD95/CD27. The clonotype was recovered from a man aged 18 to 30 in good health. The sample taken for sequencing was naive CD4+ T cells from blood. The rearrangement uses TRBV30 and TRBJ1-3, with D tentatively TRBD1 (6 bases). CDR3 residues: CAWGQITGFNTIYF. The DNA for the CDR3 is TGTGCCTGGGGCCAGATTACAGGGTTTAACACCATATATTTT.